The TCR beta chain under discussion was sequenced for a study of beta chain features in type 1 diabetes (dated 2018 in TCRdb). Describing the broader study: Mean age, gender distribution, total cell number and subset yield were not different between patients and healthy donors. A total of 90 million to 120 million sorted cells were examined across all samples, and a strong correlation was observed between cell number per subset and RNA yield. The study compared the TCRB repertoires of sorted circulating CD4+ T cell subsets in recently diagnosed type 1 diabetes patients with those in matched healthy donors. Whereas all 30 or so donors provided naive and central memory subsets, regulatory and stem cell-like memory subsets were isolated from just 8 patients and about 8 healthy donors.

From each donor, a single peripheral blood sample of about 110 mL on average was drawn into heparinised tubes. A BD FACSAria II and a panel including CD45RO, CCR7, CD25, CD127, CD95 and CD27 were used to sort naive, central memory, regulatory and stem cell-like memory CD4+ T cells. Every sorted population had a purity above 95%. PBMCs were separated immediately by Lymphoprep density gradient centrifugation and were stained directly, without being cultured. So that batch effects would be minimized, each experiment stained and sorted samples in pairs, pairing one healthy donor with one patient. The High Capacity cDNA Reverse Transcription Kit was used to reverse transcribe all of the isolated RNA, meaning that expressed TCRB transcripts were what got sequenced. Deep immunoSEQ sequencing was performed on naive, central memory and regulatory T cell samples, with an average of about 3.6 million total reads per sample. Sorted cells were lysed in RLT buffer, and RNA was extracted using DNase-treated RNeasy Micro or Mini kits according to cell number. To prevent cross-contamination, each cell subset was processed individually, whereas patient and healthy donor samples were processed jointly. The immunoSEQ multiplex PCR was used to amplify TCRB sequences from cDNA, generating 87-bp fragments that spanned the CDR3 region. Sequencing of the amplicons was done on the Illumina HiSeq platform. Processing in the source paper ran as follows. PCR bias was computationally corrected using synthetic template baselines, reads within Hamming distance 2 were collapsed, and singletons that could not be merged were discarded. Reads were aligned against IMGT so that V, D and J genes, CDR3 length and insertions or deletions at six rearrangement sites could be assigned. Within each subset, clonotype counts were normalized to sorted cell number, and only after that were true diversity and Gini coefficients computed with the tcR R package. The overlap coefficient, calculated on TCRB nucleotide sequences, was used to measure repertoire sharing. Out-of-frame TCRB sequences from naive cells were analyzed as a proxy for the pre-selection repertoire. TCRdb carries this immuneACCESS record with in-frame sequences only. Its versions omit some clonotypes, under half of them owing to an unresolved V gene in the studies checked, with the rest unexplained. The V and J calls and clone size come from that table; D and trimming were worked out from the DNA. In all, the sample holds hundreds of thousands of clones, and around an eighth of those were seen once. The ten most abundant clones make up 0.035% to 0.04% of the sample.

The study at large found these results: Naive, central memory and regulatory TCRB repertoires appeared to be more similar among patients than among healthy donors. At VDJ recombination sites, type 1 diabetes patients had fewer insertions and more deleted nucleotides, which implies abnormalities in thymic rearrangement. PCR may preferentially amplify shorter templates, but because patient and control samples were amplified and corrected together, any resulting skew would affect both groups equally. Because cDNA was sequenced instead of genomic DNA, activated cells with high expression could be over-represented, although the groups did not differ in activation or CD3 levels. Because the HLA sub-analyses included only small numbers of individuals, any influence of HLA type on TCRB rearrangement was left unresolved. Type 1 diabetes patients showed a moderate but significant shortening of TCRB CDR3 length in all four CD4+ subsets.

CDR1 SGHRS and CDR2 YFSETQ were looked up in the germline V gene. V is pared back by 2 bases and J by 1 base, with 6 bases lying between the germline termini. The cysteine opens and the phenylalanine closes a CDR3 of 13 amino acids. The read is trimmed to its CDR3 DNA, 39 bases read in frame from base 1. Of note for this clone: It lacks a known antigen. Base quality data are lacking; no much larger clone is found one base away. Other nucleotide sequences in the sample specify the same CDR3.

The TCR was taken from a man between 18 and 29 years old with type 1 diabetes. Sequencing was carried out using naive CD4+ T cells from blood. The sample's cell subset or site label is to be understood as: true naive CD4+ T cells. The rearranged chain carries TRBV5-1 and TRBJ1-1; no D gene call is confident. CDR3 region: CASSFGANTEAFF. The bases are TGCGCCAGCAGCTTCGGAGCGAACACTGAAGCTTTCTTT.